This TCR beta chain was captured by sequencing in a study of early T cells in non-severe SARS-CoV-2 infection. About the research overall: Unpaired chains resulted from sequencing bulk RNA of unsorted whole blood. Overall study findings and caveats: The matching step, a VDJdb search, favored anti-spike CD8 responses and missed private and CD4 specificities.

This CDR3 has 14 amino acids. V lost 3 bases and J 8 bases, leaving 16 bases between the germline ends. Germline values: CDR1 MGHDK, CDR2 SYGVNS. This clonotype was picked up a small number of times. Its target is unknown. Each cDNA molecule carried a unique molecular identifier. From the 5' RACE reads, TCRdb called clonotypes with MiXCR, one entry per CDR3 protein. Counted here are about 39,000 distinct CDR3 sequences, 4.5% to 7% occurring once; the ten biggest clones make up 4.4%. The chain combines TRBV25-1 with TRBJ1-2; D perhaps matches TRBD1 (5 bases). The input for sequencing was whole blood, taken at baseline. This TCR was recovered from an adult who was a healthcare worker with PCR-confirmed SARS-CoV-2 infection or an uninfected control (not recorded which). The CDR3: CASSDGGAGFGYTF. CDR3 in DNA: TGTGCCAGCAGTGATGGCGGGGCAGGGTTCGGCTACACCTTC.